Below, one T cell receptor beta chain is given with its context. The sample is drawn from a study of cytotoxic CD8 clonotypes in ibrutinib-treated CLL. Study-level background: Once treatment had gone on for a median of 12 months, range 6 to 36, response samples were drawn.

This CDR3 has 15 residues. V dropped 4 bases and J dropped 4 bases, with 17 bases sitting between them. The germline V gene has CDR1 SGHRS and CDR2 YFSETQ. Targeted sequencing depth ranged from 1 in 200,000 to 1 in 1 million T cells. Using immunoSEQ multiplex PCR, the repertoire was profiled, and TCRdb retains in-frame clones only, with some absent. Counted here are over 150,000 clones, over 60% occurring once; the ten biggest clones make up over 10%. The sequences come from PBMCs, collected after 24 months of ibrutinib treatment. V usage is TRBV5-1 and J usage is TRBJ1-1; D is unresolved. The clonotype was recovered from a human donor with chronic lymphocytic leukemia. The CDR3 nucleotides read TGCGCCAGCAGCCCAAGCACGAGTGGGATCACTGAAGCTTTCTTT. Amino acids: CASSPSTSGITEAFF.